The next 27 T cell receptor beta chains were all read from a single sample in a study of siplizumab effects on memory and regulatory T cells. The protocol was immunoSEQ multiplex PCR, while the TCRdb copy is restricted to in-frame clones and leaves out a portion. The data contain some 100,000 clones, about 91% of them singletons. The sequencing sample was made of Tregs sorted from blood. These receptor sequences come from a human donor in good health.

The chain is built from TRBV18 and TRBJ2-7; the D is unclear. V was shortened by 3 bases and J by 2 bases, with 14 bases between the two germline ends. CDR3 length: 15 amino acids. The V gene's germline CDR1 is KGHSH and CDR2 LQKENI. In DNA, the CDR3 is TGTGCCAGCTCACCGATGGGCCAGCCAACCTACGAGCAGTACTTC. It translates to CASSPMGQPTYEQYF.

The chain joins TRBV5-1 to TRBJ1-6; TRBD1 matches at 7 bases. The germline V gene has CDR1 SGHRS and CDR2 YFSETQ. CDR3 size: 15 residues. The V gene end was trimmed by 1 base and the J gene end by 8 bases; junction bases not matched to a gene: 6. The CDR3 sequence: CASSLNWDSYSPLHF. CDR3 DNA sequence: TGCGCCAGCAGCTTGAACTGGGACAGTTATTCACCCCTCCACTTT.

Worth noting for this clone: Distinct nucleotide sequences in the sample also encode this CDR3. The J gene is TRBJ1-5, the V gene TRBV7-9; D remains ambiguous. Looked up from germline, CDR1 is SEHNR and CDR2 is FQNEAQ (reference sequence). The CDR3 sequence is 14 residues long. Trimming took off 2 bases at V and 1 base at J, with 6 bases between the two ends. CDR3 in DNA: TGTGCCAGCAGCTTACTCGGGAGCAATCAGCCCCAGCATTTT. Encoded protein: CASSLLGSNQPQHF.

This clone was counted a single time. The CDR3 coding sequence is TGCGCCAGCACCCAGGGGGCGATCTACGAGCAGTACTTC. Amino acid sequence: CASTQGAIYEQYF. The V and J genes are TRBV23-1 and TRBJ2-7, with TRBD1 matching 8 bases. TRBV23-1 is flagged as an ORF with uncertain function. V was clipped by 7 bases and J by 3 bases; unmatched bases: 5. The CDR3 totals 13 residues.

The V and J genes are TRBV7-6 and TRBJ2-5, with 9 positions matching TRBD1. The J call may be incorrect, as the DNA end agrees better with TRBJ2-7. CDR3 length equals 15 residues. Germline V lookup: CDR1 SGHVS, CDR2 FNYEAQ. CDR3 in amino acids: CASSSGPGQGYEQYF. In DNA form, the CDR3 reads TGTGCCAGCAGCTCCGGCCCGGGACAGGGATACGAGCAGTACTTC.

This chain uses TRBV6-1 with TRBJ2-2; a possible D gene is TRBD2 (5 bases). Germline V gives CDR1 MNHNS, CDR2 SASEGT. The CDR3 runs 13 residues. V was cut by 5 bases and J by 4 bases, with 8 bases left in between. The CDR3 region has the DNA TGTGCCAGCAGTACCGGGATCACCGGGGAGCTGTTTTTT. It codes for CASSTGITGELFF.

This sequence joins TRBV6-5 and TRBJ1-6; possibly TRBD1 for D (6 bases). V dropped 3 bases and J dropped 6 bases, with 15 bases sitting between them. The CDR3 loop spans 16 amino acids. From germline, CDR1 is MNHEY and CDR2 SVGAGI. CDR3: CASSYRAGGGNSPLHF. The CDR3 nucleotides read TGTGCCAGCAGTTATCGGGCGGGGGGCGGTAATTCACCCCTCCACTTT.

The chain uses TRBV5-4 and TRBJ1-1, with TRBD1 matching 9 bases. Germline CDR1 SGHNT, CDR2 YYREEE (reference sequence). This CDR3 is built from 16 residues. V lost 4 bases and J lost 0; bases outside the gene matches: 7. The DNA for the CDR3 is TGTGCCAGCAGCACAGGGACAGGGTGGATGAACACTGAAGCTTTCTTT. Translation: CASSTGTGWMNTEAFF.

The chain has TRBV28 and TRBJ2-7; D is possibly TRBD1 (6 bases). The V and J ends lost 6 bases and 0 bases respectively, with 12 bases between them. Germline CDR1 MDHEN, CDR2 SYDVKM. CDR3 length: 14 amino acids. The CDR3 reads CASRWQGNSYEQYF. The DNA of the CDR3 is TGTGCCAGCAGATGGCAGGGGAACTCCTACGAGCAGTACTTC.

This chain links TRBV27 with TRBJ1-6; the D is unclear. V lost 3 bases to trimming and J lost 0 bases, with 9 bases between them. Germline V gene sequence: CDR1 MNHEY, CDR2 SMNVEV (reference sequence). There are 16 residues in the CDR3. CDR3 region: CASSFSTSSYNSPLHF. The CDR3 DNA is TGTGCCAGCAGTTTTAGTACGAGCTCCTATAATTCACCCCTCCACTTT.

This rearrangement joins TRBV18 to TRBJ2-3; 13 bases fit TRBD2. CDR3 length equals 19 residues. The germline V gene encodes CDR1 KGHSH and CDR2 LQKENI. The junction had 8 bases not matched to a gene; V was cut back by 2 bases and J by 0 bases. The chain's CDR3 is CASSPFVLAGGLSTDTQYF. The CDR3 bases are TGTGCCAGCTCACCATTTGTACTAGCGGGAGGGCTAAGCACAGATACGCAGTATTTT. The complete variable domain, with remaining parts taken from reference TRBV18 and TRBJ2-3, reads NAGVMQNPRHLVRRRGQEARLRCSPMKGHSHVYWYRQLPEEGLKFMVYLQKENIIDESGMPKERFSAEFPKEGPSILRIQQVVRGDSAAYFCASSPFVLAGGLSTDTQYFGPGTRLTVL.

In DNA form, the CDR3 reads TGCGCCAGCAGGCGACAGAACCAAGAGACCCAGTACTTC. Protein sequence: CASRRQNQETQYF. J is TRBJ2-5 and V is TRBV5-1; the D gene is possibly TRBD1 (5 bases). Germline CDR1 reads SGHRS; CDR2 reads YFSETQ. Trimming took 5 bases from V and 0 from J, leaving 8 bases between them. This CDR3 region has 13 residues.

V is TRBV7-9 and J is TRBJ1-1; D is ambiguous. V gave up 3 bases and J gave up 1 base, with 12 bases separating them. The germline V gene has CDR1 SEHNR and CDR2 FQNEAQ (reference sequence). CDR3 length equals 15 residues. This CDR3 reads CASSFSRVGNTEAFF. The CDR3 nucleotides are TGTGCCAGCAGCTTTAGCAGAGTAGGGAACACTGAAGCTTTCTTT. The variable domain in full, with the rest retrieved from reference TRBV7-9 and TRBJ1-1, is DTGVSQNPRHKITKRGQNVTFRCDPISEHNRLYWYRQTLGQGPEFLTYFQNEAQLEKSRLLSDRFSAERPKGSFSTLEIQRTEQGDSAMYLCASSFSRVGNTEAFFGQGTRLTVV.

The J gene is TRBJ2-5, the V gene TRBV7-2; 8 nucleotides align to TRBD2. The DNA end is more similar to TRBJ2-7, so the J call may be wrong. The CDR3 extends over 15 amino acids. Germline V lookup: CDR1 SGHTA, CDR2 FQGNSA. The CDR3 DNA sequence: TGTGCCAGCAGCCTTAGCGGGATCGGCTCCTACGAGCAGTACTTC. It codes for CASSLSGIGSYEQYF.

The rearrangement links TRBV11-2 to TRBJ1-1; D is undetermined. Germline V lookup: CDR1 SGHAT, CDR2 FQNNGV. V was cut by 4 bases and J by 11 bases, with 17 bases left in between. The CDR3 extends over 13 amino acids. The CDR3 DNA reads TGTGCCAGCAGCTCCTGGACCGGCATGAAGGCTTTCTTT. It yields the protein CASSSWTGMKAFF.

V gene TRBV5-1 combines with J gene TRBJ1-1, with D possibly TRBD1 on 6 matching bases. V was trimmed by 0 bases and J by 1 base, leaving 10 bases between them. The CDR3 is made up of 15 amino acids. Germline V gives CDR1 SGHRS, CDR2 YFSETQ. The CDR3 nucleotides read TGCGCCAGCAGCTTGGGGACAGTAACGAACACTGAAGCTTTCTTT. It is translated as CASSLGTVTNTEAFF.

The CDR3 bases are TGTGCCAGTAGCGGGACAGGGAGACCTGGGGCCAACGTCCTGACTTTC. This encodes CASSGTGRPGANVLTF. J is TRBJ2-6 and V is TRBV19; TRBD1 matches at 9 bases. The V gene's germline CDR1 is LNHDA and CDR2 SQIVND (reference sequence). The V segment lost 6 bases and the J segment 2 bases; nucleotides outside the gene matches: 5. The CDR3 is 16 residues long.

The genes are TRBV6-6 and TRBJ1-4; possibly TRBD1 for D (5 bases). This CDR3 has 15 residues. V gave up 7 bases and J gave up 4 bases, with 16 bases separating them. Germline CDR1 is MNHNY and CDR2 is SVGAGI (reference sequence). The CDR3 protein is CASTGAPTHNEKLFF. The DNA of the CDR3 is TGTGCCAGCACCGGGGCTCCCACCCATAATGAAAAACTGTTTTTT.

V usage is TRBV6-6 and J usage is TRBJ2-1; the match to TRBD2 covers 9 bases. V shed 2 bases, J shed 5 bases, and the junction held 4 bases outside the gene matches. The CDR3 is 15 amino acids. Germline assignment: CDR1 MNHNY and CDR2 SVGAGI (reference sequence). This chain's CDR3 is CASSYGLAGNNEQFF. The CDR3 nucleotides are TGTGCCAGCAGTTACGGGCTAGCGGGAAACAATGAGCAGTTCTTC.

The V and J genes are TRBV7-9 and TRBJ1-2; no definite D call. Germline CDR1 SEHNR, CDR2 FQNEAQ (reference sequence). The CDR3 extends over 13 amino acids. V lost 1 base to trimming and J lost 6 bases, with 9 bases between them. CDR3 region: CASSLEAGNGYTF. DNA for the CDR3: TGTGCCAGCAGCTTAGAAGCGGGAAATGGCTACACCTTC. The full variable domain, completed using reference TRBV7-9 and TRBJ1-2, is DTGVSQNPRHKITKRGQNVTFRCDPISEHNRLYWYRQTLGQGPEFLTYFQNEAQLEKSRLLSDRFSAERPKGSFSTLEIQRTEQGDSAMYLCASSLEAGNGYTFGSGTRLTVV.

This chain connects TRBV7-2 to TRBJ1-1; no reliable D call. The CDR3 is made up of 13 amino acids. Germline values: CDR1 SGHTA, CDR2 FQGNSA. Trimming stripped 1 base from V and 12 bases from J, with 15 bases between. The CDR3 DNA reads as TGTGCCAGCAGCTTAGGGTTGGGGAAGCAATCTTTCTTT. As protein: CASSLGLGKQSFF.

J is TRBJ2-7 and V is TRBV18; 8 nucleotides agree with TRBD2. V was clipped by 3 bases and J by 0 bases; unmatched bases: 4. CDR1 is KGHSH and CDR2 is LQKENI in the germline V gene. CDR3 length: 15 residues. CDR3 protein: CASSPGLAGSYEQYF. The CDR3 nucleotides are TGTGCCAGCTCACCCGGACTAGCCGGCTCCTACGAGCAGTACTTC.

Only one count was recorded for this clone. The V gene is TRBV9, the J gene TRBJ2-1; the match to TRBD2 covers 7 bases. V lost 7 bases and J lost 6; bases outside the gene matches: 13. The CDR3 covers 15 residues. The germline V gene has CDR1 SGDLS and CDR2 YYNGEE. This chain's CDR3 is CASAGMGGSINEQFF. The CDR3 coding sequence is TGTGCCAGCGCGGGGATGGGCGGGAGTATCAATGAGCAGTTCTTC.

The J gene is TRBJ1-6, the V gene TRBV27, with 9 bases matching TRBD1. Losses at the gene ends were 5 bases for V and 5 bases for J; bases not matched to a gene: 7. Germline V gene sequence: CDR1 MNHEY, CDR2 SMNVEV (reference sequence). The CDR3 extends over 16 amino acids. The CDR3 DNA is TGTGCCAGCAGTCCCATGGGACAGGGCGATAATTCACCCCTCCACTTT. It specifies CASSPMGQGDNSPLHF.

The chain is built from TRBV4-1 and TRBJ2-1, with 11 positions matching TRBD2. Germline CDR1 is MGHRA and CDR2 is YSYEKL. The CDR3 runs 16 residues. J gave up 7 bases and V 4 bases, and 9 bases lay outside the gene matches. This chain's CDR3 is CASSRASTSGANEQFF. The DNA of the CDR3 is TGCGCCAGCAGCCGAGCATCGACTAGCGGGGCGAATGAGCAGTTCTTC.

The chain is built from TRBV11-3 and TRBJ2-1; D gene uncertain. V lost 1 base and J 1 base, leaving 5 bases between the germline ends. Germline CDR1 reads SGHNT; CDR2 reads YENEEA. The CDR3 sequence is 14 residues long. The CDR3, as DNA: TGTGCCAGCAGCTTAGCTGGTTCCTACAATGAGCAGTTCTTC. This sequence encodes CASSLAGSYNEQFF. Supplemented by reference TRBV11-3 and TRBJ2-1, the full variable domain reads EAGVVQSPRYKIIEKKQPVAFWCNPISGHNTLYWYLQNLGQGPELLIRYENEEAVDDSQLPKDRFSAERLKGVDSTLKIQPAELGDSAVYLCASSLAGSYNEQFFGPGTRLTVL.

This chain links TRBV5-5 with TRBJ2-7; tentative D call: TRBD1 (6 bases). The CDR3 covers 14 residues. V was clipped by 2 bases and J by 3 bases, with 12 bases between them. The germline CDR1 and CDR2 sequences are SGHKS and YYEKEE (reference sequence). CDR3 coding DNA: TGTGCCAGCAGCTTTACAGGGAACAACTACGAGCAGTACTTC. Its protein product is CASSFTGNNYEQYF. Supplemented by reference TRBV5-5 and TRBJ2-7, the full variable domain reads DAGVTQSPTHLIKTRGQQVTLRCSPISGHKSVSWYQQVLGQGPQFIFQYYEKEERGRGNFPDRFSARQFPNYSSELNVNALLLGDSALYLCASSFTGNNYEQYFGPGTRLTVT.